The TCR beta chain described here comes from a study of blood T cell repertoires in COVID-19. V dropped 5 bases and J dropped 1 base, with 12 bases sitting between them. This CDR3 contains 15 residues. Germline CDR1 and CDR2: SNHLY and FYNNEI. Profiled with immunoSEQ multiplex PCR; TCRdb holds only in-frame clones, not every one. The profile shows approximately 82,000 clones, 83% of them singletons. V gene TRBV2 combines with J gene TRBJ1-5; D call uncertain. This clonotype originated in a woman aged 60 to 75 with acute or convalescent COVID-19. Source material: peripheral blood. The CDR3 region is CASSMREWSNQPQHF. CDR3 bases: TGTGCCAGCAGTATGAGGGAGTGGAGCAATCAGCCCCAGCATTTT. Based on the CDR3 plus reference TRBV2 and TRBJ1-5, the full variable domain is EPEVTQTPSHQVTQMGQEVILRCVPISNHLYFYWYRQILGQKVEFLVSFYNNEISEKSEIFDDQFSVERPDGSNFTLKIRSTKLEDSAMYFCASSMREWSNQPQHFGDGTRLSIL.